This note documents a single TCR beta chain sequence. The record originates from a study of OX40 agonist ivuxolimab in advanced cancers. The wider study: The patients got ivuxolimab, which is an agonistic anti-OX40 (CD134) antibody.

CDR1 is SGHTA, CDR2 FQGTGA, per germline. The CDR3 has 16 amino acids. The V segment lost 5 bases and the J segment 0 bases; nucleotides outside the gene matches: 4. This table comes from immunoSEQ multiplex PCR, and its TCRdb copy is limited to in-frame clones, with some not included. This sample has roughly 96,000 clones, with roughly 80% found just once. Drawing of blood for sampling happened at baseline, at cycle 4 day 1, and at cycle 7 day 1. V gene TRBV7-3 combines with J gene TRBJ2-3; TRBD2 matches 11 bases. The TCR originated in an adult with an advanced solid tumor such as melanoma, head and neck, liver or kidney cancer. This material consisted of CD4+ or CD8+ T cells sorted from blood, taken in a trial of the OX40 agonist ivuxolimab. Here the CDR3 DNA reads TGTGCCAGCAGCACATCTAGCGGGGGGAGCACAGATACGCAGTATTTT. Protein product: CASSTSSGGSTDTQYF.